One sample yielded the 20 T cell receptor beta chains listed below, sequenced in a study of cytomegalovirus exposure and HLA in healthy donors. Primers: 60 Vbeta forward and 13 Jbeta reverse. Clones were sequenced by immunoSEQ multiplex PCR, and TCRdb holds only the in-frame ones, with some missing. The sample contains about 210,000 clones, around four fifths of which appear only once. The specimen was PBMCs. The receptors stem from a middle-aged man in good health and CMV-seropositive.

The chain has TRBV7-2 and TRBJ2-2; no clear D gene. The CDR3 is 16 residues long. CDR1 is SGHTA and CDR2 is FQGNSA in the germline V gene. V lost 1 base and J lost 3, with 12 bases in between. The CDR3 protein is CASSLGAGLDTGELFF. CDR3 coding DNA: TGTGCCAGCAGCTTAGGGGCAGGCTTGGACACCGGGGAGCTGTTTTTT.

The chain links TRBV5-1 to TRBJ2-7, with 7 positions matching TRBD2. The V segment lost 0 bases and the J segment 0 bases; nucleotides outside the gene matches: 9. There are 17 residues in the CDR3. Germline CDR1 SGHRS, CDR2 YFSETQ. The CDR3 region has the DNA TGCGCCAGCAGCTTGGGGGGGGGTAGCGGCCCCTCCTACGAGCAGTACTTC. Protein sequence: CASSLGGGSGPSYEQYF.

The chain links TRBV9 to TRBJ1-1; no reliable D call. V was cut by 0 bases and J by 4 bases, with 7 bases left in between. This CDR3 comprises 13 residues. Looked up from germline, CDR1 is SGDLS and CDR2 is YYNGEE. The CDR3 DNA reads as TGTGCCAGCAGCGTAGGGCAGATCACTGAAGCTTTCTTT. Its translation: CASSVGQITEAFF.

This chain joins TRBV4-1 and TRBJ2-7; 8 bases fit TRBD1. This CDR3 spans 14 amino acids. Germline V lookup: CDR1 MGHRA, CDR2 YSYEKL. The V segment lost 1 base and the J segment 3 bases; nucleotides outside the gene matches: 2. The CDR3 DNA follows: TGCGCCAGCAGCCAAGGACAGGGGAACTACGAGCAGTACTTC. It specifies CASSQGQGNYEQYF.

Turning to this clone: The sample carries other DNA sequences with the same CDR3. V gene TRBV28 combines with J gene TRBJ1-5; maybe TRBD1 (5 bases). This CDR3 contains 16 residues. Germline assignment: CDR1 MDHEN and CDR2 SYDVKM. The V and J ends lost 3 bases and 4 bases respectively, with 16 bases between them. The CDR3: CASSFRRQPSNQPQHF. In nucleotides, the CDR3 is TGTGCCAGCAGTTTCCGACGACAGCCTAGTAATCAGCCCCAGCATTTT.

The CDR3 sequence is CASSPTRRSGNQPQHF. CDR3 bases: TGTGCCAGCAGTCCCACTAGACGTTCTGGCAATCAGCCCCAGCATTTT. The chain links TRBV27 to TRBJ1-5; D call uncertain. This CDR3 contains 16 residues. V was pared by 5 bases and J by 2 bases, with 16 bases between. CDR1 is MNHEY and CDR2 is SMNVEV in the germline V gene (reference sequence).

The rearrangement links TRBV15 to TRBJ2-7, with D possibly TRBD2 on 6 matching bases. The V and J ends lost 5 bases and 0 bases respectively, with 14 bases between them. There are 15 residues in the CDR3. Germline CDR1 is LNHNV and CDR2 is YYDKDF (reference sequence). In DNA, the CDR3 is TGTGCCACCAGCGGCGGGACGGTCCCCTCCTACGAGCAGTACTTC. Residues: CATSGGTVPSYEQYF. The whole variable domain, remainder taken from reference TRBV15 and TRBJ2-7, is DAMVIQNPRYQVTQFGKPVTLSCSQTLNHNVMYWYQQKSSQAPKLLFHYYDKDFNNEADTPDNFQSRRPNTSFCFLDIRSPGLGDTAMYLCATSGGTVPSYEQYFGPGTRLTVT.

The CDR3 spells CASSQPPDRGPTGELFF. CDR3 nucleotide sequence: TGTGCCAGCAGCCAACCCCCCGACAGGGGACCCACCGGGGAGCTGTTTTTT. The chain combines TRBV7-9 with TRBJ2-2, with 8 bases aligning to TRBD1. V was clipped by 5 bases and J by 4 bases; unmatched bases: 12. The CDR3 is 17 amino acids. The germline CDR1 and CDR2 sequences are SEHNR and FQNEAQ (reference sequence).

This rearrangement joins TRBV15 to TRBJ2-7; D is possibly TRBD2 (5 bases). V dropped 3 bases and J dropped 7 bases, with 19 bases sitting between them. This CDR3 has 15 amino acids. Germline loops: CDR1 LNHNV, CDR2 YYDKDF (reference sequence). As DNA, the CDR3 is TGTGCCACCAGCAGGGGAGACGGGCCCTGGGGTGAGCAGTACTTC. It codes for CATSRGDGPWGEQYF.

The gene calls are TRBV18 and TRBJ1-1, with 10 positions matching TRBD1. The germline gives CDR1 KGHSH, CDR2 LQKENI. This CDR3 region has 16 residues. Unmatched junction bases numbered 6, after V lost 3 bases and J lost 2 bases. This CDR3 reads CASSPRQGALNTEAFF. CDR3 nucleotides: TGTGCCAGCTCACCCCGACAGGGGGCATTAAACACTGAAGCTTTCTTT.

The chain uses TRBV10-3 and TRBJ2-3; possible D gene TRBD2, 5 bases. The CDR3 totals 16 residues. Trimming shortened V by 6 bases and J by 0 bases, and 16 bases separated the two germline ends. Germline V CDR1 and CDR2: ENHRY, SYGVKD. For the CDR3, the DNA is TGTGCCATCAGCGACGTGATACGGACTAGCACAGATACGCAGTATTTT. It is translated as CAISDVIRTSTDTQYF.

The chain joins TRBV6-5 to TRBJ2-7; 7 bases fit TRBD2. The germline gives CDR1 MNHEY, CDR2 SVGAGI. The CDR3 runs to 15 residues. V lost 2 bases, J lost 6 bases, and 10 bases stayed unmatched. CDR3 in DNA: TGTGCCAGCAGTTACCTCGCGGGAGTAATAGCCGAGCAGTACTTC. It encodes CASSYLAGVIAEQYF.

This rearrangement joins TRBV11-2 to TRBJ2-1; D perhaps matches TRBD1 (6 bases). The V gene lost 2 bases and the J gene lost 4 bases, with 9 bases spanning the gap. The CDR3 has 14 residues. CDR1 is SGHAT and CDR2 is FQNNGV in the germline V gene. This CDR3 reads CASSLKTGYNEQFF. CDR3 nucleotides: TGTGCCAGCAGCTTAAAGACAGGTTACAATGAGCAGTTCTTC.

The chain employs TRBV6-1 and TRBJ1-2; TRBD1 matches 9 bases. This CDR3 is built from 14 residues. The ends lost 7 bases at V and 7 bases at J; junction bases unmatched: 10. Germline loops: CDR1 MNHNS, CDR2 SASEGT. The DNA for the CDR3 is TGTGCCAGCAACACACCGGGACAGGGATTTGGCTACACCTTC. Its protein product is CASNTPGQGFGYTF.

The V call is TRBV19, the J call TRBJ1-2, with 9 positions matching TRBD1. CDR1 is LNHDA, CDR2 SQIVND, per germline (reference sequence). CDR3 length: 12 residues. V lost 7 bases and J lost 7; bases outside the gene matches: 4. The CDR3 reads CASKPTGGGYTF. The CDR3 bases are TGTGCCAGTAAGCCGACAGGGGGTGGCTACACCTTC.

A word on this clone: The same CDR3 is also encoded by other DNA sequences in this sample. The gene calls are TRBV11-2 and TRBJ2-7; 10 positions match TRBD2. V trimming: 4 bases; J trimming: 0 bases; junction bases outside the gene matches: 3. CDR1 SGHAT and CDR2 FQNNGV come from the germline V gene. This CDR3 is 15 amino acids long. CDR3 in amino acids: CASSSIAGGSYEQYF. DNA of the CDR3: TGTGCCAGCAGCTCGATAGCGGGGGGCTCCTACGAGCAGTACTTC.

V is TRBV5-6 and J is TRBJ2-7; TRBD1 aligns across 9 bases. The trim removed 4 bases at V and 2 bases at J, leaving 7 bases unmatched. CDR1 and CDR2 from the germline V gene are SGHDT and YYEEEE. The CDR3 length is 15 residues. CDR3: CASSAGTGWTYEQYF. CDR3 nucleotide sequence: TGTGCCAGCAGCGCTGGGACAGGGTGGACCTACGAGCAGTACTTC.

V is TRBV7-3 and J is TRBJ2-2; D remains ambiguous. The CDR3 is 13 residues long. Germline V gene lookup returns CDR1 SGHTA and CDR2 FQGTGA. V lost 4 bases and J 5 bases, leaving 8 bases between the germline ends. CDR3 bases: TGTGCCAGCAGCTCAACCGGTACCGGGGAGCTGTTTTTT. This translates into CASSSTGTGELFF.

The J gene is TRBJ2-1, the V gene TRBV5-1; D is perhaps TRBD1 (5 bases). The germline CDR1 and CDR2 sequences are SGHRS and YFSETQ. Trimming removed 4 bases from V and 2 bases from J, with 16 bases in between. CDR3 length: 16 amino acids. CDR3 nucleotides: TGCGCCAGCAGCCCATTCCAGGGCGGCACCTACAATGAGCAGTTCTTC. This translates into CASSPFQGGTYNEQFF. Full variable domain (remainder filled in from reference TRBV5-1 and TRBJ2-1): KAGVTQTPRYLIKTRGQQVTLSCSPISGHRSVSWYQQTPGQGLQFLFEYFSETQRNKGNFPGRFSGRQFSNSRSEMNVSTLELGDSALYLCASSPFQGGTYNEQFFGPGTRLTVL.

CDR3 bases: TGTGCCAGCAGTTCCACCAGGATTAGTGGGAGAGAGGCTTTCTTT. As protein: CASSSTRISGREAFF. This rearrangement joins TRBV27 to TRBJ1-1; the D is unclear. V was clipped by 4 bases and J by 11 bases, with 23 bases between them. The CDR3 runs to 15 residues. Germline CDR1 and CDR2: MNHEY and SMNVEV (reference sequence).